The 18 T cell receptor beta chains listed next were all sequenced from one sample in a study of blood T cell repertoires in COVID-19 (dated by TCRdb to 2019 to 2021). Receptor amplification or capture employed the immunoSEQ multiplex PCR assay. The table was pulled from immuneACCESS by TCRdb, which kept in-frame rearrangements only. Such tables lose some clones; where checked, under half of the loss comes from unresolved V genes, and the rest has no known cause. This sample lists 250,000 or so clones; 80% to 90% were detected once. The ten largest clones represent over 2.5% of the sample. The sequenced sample consisted of PBMCs or T cells enriched from blood (not recorded which). Receptors originate from a woman in her thirties or forties who had been exposed to COVID-19.

This chain links TRBV6-2 or TRBV6-3 with TRBJ1-5; TRBD1 matches at 12 bases. V was pared by 5 bases and J by 2 bases, with 10 bases of the junction left unmatched. CDR1 and CDR2 from the germline V gene are MNHEY and SVGEGT. The CDR3 length is 18 residues. The CDR3, as DNA: TGTGCCAGCAGTCAACCGGGACAGGGGGCAGGGGGCAATCAGCCCCAGCATTTT. Its translation is CASSQPGQGAGGNQPQHF.

The chain recombines TRBV11-3 with TRBJ2-2, with TRBD2 matching over 7 bases. CDR1 SGHNT and CDR2 YENEEA come from the germline V gene. The ends lost 8 bases at V and 4 bases at J; junction bases unmatched: 7. The CDR3 totals 14 residues. The CDR3 bases are TGTGCCAGCGGGAGGGCCACGGGCACCGGGGAGCTGTTTTTT. It specifies CASGRATGTGELFF.

The genes are TRBV6-2 or TRBV6-3 and TRBJ2-3, with 8 bases fitting TRBD1. The CDR3 contains 16 residues. V lost 2 bases and J lost 1; bases outside the gene matches: 5. Germline V gene sequence: CDR1 MNHEY, CDR2 SVGEGT. The CDR3 loop reads CASSYLPTGGTDTQYF. CDR3 DNA sequence: TGTGCCAGCAGTTACCTACCGACAGGGGGCACAGATACGCAGTATTTT.

The chain combines TRBV7-2 with TRBJ1-2; unclear D gene. V shed 1 base and J shed 4 bases, with 13 bases lying between them. The germline V gene encodes CDR1 SGHTA and CDR2 FQGNSA. This CDR3 contains 15 residues. The DNA of the CDR3 is TGTGCCAGCAGCTTAGTGGCAGGCGCCGGCTATGGCTACACCTTC. As protein: CASSLVAGAGYGYTF.

On this clone itself: Within the sample, other DNA sequences also encode this same CDR3. The chain uses TRBV28 and TRBJ2-7; 8 nucleotides line up with TRBD1. The germline CDR1 and CDR2 sequences are MDHEN and SYDVKM. V was pared by 4 bases and J by 2 bases, with 10 bases of the junction left unmatched. The CDR3 has 16 amino acids. This CDR3 is CASSSSSGTGPYEQYF. The CDR3 region has the DNA TGTGCCAGCAGTTCGTCCTCCGGGACAGGCCCCTACGAGCAGTACTTC.

The chain carries TRBV18 and TRBJ1-2, with D possibly matching TRBD1 (5 bases). The germline gives CDR1 KGHSH, CDR2 LQKENI. With 4 bases removed from V and 8 bases from J, the gap between germline ends came to 26 bases. This CDR3 is built from 17 residues. CDR3 amino acids: CASSHIRGPTVGGGYTF. Here the CDR3 DNA reads TGTGCCAGCTCACACATACGGGGACCGACGGTAGGAGGGGGCTACACCTTC.

The V call is TRBV4-1, the J call TRBJ2-3; D uncertain. The CDR3 totals 16 residues. In germline, CDR1 is MGHRA, CDR2 YSYEKL. V lost 0 bases, J lost 2 bases, and 12 bases lay in between. CDR3 bases: TGCGCCAGCAGCCAAGAGGTAGCAGAATACACAGATACGCAGTATTTT. It encodes CASSQEVAEYTDTQYF.

This clone was counted once. The gene calls are TRBV10-3 and TRBJ2-1; 7 nucleotides match TRBD2. The length of the CDR3 is 17 residues. After removal of 0 bases from V and 8 bases from J, the junction contained 13 bases not matched to a gene. The germline V gene encodes CDR1 ENHRY and CDR2 SYGVKD. CDR3 nucleotides: TGTGCCATCAGTGAGTCGAAGGGACTAAATAGTGAAGATGAGCAGTTCTTC. Its translation is CAISESKGLNSEDEQFF.

In this sample, this clone turned up once. The J gene is TRBJ2-1, the V gene TRBV28; 8 positions agree with TRBD1. V lost 3 bases to trimming and J lost 5 bases; unmatched junction nucleotides: 12. The germline V gene encodes CDR1 MDHEN and CDR2 SYDVKM. This CDR3 has 17 amino acids. CDR3 DNA: TGTGCCAGCAGTTTCTGGGCGTCAGGGGGCAAAGACAATGAGCAGTTCTTC. Its translation is CASSFWASGGKDNEQFF.

The rearrangement links TRBV6-6 to TRBJ1-5; 7 bases match TRBD1. Germline V gives CDR1 MNHNY, CDR2 SVGAGI (reference sequence). J gave up 2 bases and V 0 bases, and 4 bases lay outside the gene matches. The CDR3 extends over 16 amino acids. The CDR3 loop is CASSYSPGQRNQPQHF. CDR3 DNA: TGTGCCAGCAGTTACTCGCCGGGACAGCGCAATCAGCCCCAGCATTTT.

This chain's CDR3 is CASSVAAGSPLHF. In DNA, the CDR3 is TGTGCCAGCAGCGTGGCCGCGGGTTCACCCCTCCACTTT. J is TRBJ1-6 and V is TRBV9; D is ambiguous. V was trimmed by 2 bases and J by 9 bases, leaving 9 bases between them. Germline V lookup: CDR1 SGDLS, CDR2 YYNGEE. The CDR3 loop spans 13 amino acids.

The chain carries TRBV28 and TRBJ2-7; TRBD1 might be the D (6 bases). Germline V lookup: CDR1 MDHEN, CDR2 SYDVKM. Trimming took 5 bases from V and 2 from J, leaving 13 bases between them. CDR3 length equals 14 residues. The CDR3 region has the DNA TGTGCCAGCAGTGCTACAGGGCTGACCTACGAGCAGTACTTC. This sequence encodes CASSATGLTYEQYF.

The chain employs TRBV27 and TRBJ1-4; 7 nucleotides match TRBD1. The CDR3 covers 16 residues. The V and J ends lost 4 bases and 3 bases, in that order; junction bases with no gene match: 8. Germline CDR1 MNHEY, CDR2 SMNVEV (reference sequence). The CDR3: CASSSQGLRANEKLFF. The CDR3, as DNA: TGTGCCAGCAGTTCACAGGGGTTGCGGGCTAATGAAAAACTGTTTTTT.

The V and J genes are TRBV6-1 and TRBJ2-1; 7 bases fit TRBD1. V lost 1 base and J lost 9; bases outside the gene matches: 15. In germline, CDR1 is MNHNS, CDR2 SASEGT. The CDR3 sequence is 17 residues long. CDR3 DNA sequence: TGTGCCAGCAGTGAAGTAGGGACAGCTGACAGGTCCGGTGAGCAGTTCTTC. Its protein is CASSEVGTADRSGEQFF.

V and J are TRBV14 and TRBJ1-4; 9 positions match TRBD1. The CDR3 has 17 residues. Losses at the gene ends were 2 bases for V and 7 bases for J; bases not matched to a gene: 11. Germline V gene sequence: CDR1 SGHDN, CDR2 FVKESK. CDR3 DNA: TGTGCCAGCAGCCAACTAGACAGGGGGATTGTCGGTGAAAAACTGTTTTTT. Encoded protein: CASSQLDRGIVGEKLFF.

This clone was detected only a few times. The V and J genes are TRBV24-1 and TRBJ2-7; D remains ambiguous. V was clipped by 4 bases and J by 0 bases, with 15 bases between them. Germline lookup yields CDR1 KGHDR and CDR2 SFDVKD. The CDR3 sequence is 16 residues long. The CDR3 sequence is CATSEVLRLGSYEQYV. The CDR3, as DNA: TGTGCCACCAGTGAAGTTTTAAGACTGGGCTCCTACGAGCAGTACGTC.

The chain links TRBV7-3 to TRBJ1-5; weak D call: TRBD1 (5 bases). CDR3 length: 15 residues. The germline V gene encodes CDR1 SGHTA and CDR2 FQGTGA. The V end lost 5 bases, the J end lost 7 bases, and 18 bases lay between the germline ends. CDR3 in DNA: TGTGCCAGCAGCCTGGGGGGAAGGGGAGAACAGCCCCAGCATTTT. This codes for CASSLGGRGEQPQHF. The complete variable domain, with remaining parts taken from reference TRBV7-3 and TRBJ1-5, reads GAGVSQTPSNKVTEKGKYVELRCDPISGHTALYWYRQSLGQGPEFLIYFQGTGAADDSGLPNDRFFAVRPEGSVSTLKIQRTERGDSAVYLCASSLGGRGEQPQHFGDGTRLSIL.

The chain carries TRBV28 and TRBJ2-1, with 7 bases that match TRBD1. The trim removed 6 bases at V and 7 bases at J, leaving 9 bases unmatched. CDR3 size: 14 residues. Germline values: CDR1 MDHEN, CDR2 SYDVKM. The CDR3 region is CASRSPGQMNEQFF. Here the CDR3 DNA reads TGTGCCAGCAGGTCCCCGGGACAGATGAATGAGCAGTTCTTC.